Below are 3 T cell receptor beta chains sequenced from a single sample in a study of human T cells and chemical hapten exposure. Time point described: healthy volunteer bleed at 6 weeks. Someone pulled total RNA out of unfractionated whole blood. TCRdb used MiXCR to reprocess the RACE reads, holding one entry per CDR3 protein. The data contain about 77,000 distinct CDR3 sequences, 7% to 9.5% of them seen just once; the ten biggest clones take up about 1.8%. Sequenced sample: whole blood. The receptors come from a female donor in good health. Some clones in this sample may be carry-over from other donors' samples.

In its sample, this clonotype was seen many times. The chain carries TRBV9 and TRBJ1-1, with D possibly matching TRBD1 (6 bases). CDR3 length: 15 residues. V was pared by 0 bases and J by 2 bases, with 11 bases between. From germline, CDR1 is SGDLS and CDR2 YYNGEE. CDR3 nucleotide sequence: TGTGCCAGCAGCGTAGTTGGGGGGCTTAACACTGAAGCTTTCTTT. Protein product: CASSVVGGLNTEAFF.

This clonotype was counted at least ten times. The chain has TRBV2 and TRBJ2-2, with 7 bases fitting TRBD1. This CDR3 spans 16 amino acids. Per the germline V gene, CDR1 is SNHLY and CDR2 is FYNNEI. V lost 4 bases to trimming and J lost 9 bases; unmatched junction nucleotides: 14. CDR3 protein: CASSARQGFYVRELFF. The CDR3 DNA reads as TGTGCCAGCAGTGCCCGACAGGGATTCTACGTTAGGGAGCTGTTTTTT.

V usage is TRBV12-3 or TRBV12-4 and J usage is TRBJ2-4; weak D call: TRBD1 (5 bases). This CDR3 spans 14 amino acids. V gave up 4 bases and J gave up 12 bases, with 19 bases separating them. The CDR3 DNA sequence: TGTGCCAGCAGTTCCCCAAAGGGGCCCATAACTCAGTACTTC. Protein product: CASSSPKGPITQYF.